Described below is a single TCR beta chain sequence and its context. This specimen belongs to a study of T-cell reconstitution after alpha-beta-depleted transplantation in children. The TCRbeta library incorporated unique molecular identifiers. MiXCR was run by TCRdb on the PCR reads, yielding one entry per CDR3 protein. The sample lists 420,000 or so distinct CDR3 sequences; roughly 10% were seen once. The sequencing used PBMCs from the stem cell graft donor, collected from the stem cell graft. This clonotype was sampled from a human donor who donated a stem cell graft to a child with acute myeloid leukemia.

CDR3 sequence: CSALRWGPSGGGPETQYF. Written as DNA, the CDR3 is TGCAGTGCTCTCCGATGGGGTCCTAGCGGGGGGGGACCAGAGACCCAGTACTTC. The rearrangement joins TRBV20-1 to TRBJ2-5, with 12 positions matching TRBD2. This CDR3 has 18 residues. CDR1 is DFQATT, CDR2 SNEGSKA, per germline (reference sequence). V trimming: 5 bases; J trimming: 4 bases; junction bases outside the gene matches: 17.